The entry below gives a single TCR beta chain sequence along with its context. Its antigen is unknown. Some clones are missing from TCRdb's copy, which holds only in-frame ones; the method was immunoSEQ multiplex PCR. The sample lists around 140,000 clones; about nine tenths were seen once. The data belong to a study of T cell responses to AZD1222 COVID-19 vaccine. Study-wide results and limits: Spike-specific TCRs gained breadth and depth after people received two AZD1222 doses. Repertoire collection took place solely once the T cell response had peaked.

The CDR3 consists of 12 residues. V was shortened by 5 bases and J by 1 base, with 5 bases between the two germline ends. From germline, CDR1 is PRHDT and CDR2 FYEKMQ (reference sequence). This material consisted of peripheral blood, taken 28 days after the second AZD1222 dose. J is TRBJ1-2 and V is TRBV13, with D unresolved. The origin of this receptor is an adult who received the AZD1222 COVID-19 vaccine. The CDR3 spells CASSQNNYGYTF. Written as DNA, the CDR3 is TGTGCCAGCAGCCAGAATAACTATGGCTACACCTTC.